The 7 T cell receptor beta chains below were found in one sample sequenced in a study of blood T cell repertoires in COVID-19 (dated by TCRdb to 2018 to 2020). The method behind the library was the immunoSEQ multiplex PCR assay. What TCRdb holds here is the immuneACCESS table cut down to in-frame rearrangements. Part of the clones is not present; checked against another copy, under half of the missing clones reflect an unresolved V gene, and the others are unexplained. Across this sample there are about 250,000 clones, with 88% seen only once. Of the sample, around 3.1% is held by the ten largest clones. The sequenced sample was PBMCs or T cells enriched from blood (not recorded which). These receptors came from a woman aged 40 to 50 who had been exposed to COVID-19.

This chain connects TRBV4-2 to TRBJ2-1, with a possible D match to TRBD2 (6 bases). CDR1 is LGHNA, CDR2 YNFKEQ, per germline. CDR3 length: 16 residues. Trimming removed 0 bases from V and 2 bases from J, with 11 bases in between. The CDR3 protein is CASSQEGGGTYNEQFF. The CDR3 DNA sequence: TGTGCCAGCAGCCAAGAGGGAGGCGGGACCTACAATGAGCAGTTCTTC.

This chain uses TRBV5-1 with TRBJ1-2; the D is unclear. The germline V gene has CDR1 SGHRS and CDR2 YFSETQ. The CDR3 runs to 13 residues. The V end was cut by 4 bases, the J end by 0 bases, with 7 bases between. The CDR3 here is CASSPRANYGYTF. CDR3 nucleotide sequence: TGCGCCAGCAGCCCTCGGGCTAACTATGGCTACACCTTC.

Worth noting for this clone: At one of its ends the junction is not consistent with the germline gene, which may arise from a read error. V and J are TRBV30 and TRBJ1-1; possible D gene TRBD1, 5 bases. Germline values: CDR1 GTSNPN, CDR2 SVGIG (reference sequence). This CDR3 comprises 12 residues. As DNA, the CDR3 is TGTGCCTGGAGTGTAAGCGGGGGTAAAGTTATCTTT. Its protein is CAWSVSGGKVIF.

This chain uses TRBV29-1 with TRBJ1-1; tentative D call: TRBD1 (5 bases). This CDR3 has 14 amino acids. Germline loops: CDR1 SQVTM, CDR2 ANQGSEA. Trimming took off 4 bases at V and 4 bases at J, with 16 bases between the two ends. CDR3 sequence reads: CSVAGHQPGTEAFF. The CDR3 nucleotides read TGCAGCGTTGCAGGGCACCAACCGGGCACTGAAGCTTTCTTT. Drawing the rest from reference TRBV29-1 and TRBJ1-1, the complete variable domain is SAVISQKPSRDICQRGTSLTIQCQVDSQVTMMFWYRQQPGQSLTLIATANQGSEATYESGFVIDKFPISRPNLTFSTLTVSNMSPEDSSIYLCSVAGHQPGTEAFFGQGTRLTVV.

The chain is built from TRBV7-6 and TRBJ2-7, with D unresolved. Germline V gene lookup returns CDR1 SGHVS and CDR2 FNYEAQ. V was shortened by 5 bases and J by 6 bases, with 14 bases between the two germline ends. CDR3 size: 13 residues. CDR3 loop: CASSPGGSGEQYV. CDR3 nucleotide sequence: TGTGCCAGCAGCCCTGGTGGCTCGGGCGAGCAGTACGTC.

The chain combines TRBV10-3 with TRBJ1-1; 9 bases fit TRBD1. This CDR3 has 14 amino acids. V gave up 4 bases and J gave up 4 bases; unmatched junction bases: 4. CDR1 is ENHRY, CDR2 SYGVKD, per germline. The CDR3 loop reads CAISGTGEGTEAFF. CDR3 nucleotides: TGTGCCATCAGTGGGACAGGGGAAGGCACTGAAGCTTTCTTT.

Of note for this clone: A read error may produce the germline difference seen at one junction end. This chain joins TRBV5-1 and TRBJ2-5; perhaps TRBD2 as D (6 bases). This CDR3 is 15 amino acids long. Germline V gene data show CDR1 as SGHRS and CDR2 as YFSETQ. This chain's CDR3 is CASSLAGSWVETQYF. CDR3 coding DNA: TGTGCCAGCAGCTTGGCCGGGAGTTGGGTAGAGACCCAGTACTTC.